These 11 T cell receptor beta chains came from one sample sequenced in a study of T cell changes during pregnancy in multiple sclerosis. The method was immunoSEQ multiplex PCR; TCRdb's version includes in-frame clones alone and lacks a portion of them. The sample holds about 50,000 clones, over 80% seen once. The material sequenced was CD8+ T cells from peripheral blood mononuclear cells, taken after pregnancy. The receptors shown here come from a female donor with multiple sclerosis, enrolled in a pregnancy study.

The gene calls are TRBV2 and TRBJ2-7, with 7 bases that match TRBD1. CDR1 SNHLY and CDR2 FYNNEI come from the germline V gene. The CDR3 runs to 15 residues. With V trimmed by 1 base and J by 6 bases, 9 bases remained unmatched. The CDR3 nucleotides read TGTGCCAGCAGTGAAGGAGGGGGCTTATCGGGCGAGCAGTACTTC. Its protein product is CASSEGGGLSGEQYF.

The J gene is TRBJ2-1, the V gene TRBV5-4; 8 positions match TRBD2. The germline gives CDR1 SGHNT, CDR2 YYREEE (reference sequence). Germline trimming cut 0 bases from V and 4 bases from J; bases unmatched to any gene: 6. The CDR3 consists of 16 residues. The CDR3 DNA reads as TGTGCCAGCAGCTTGGGAAGCGGGGGCGTTTACAATGAGCAGTTCTTC. It yields the protein CASSLGSGGVYNEQFF.

V gene TRBV15 combines with J gene TRBJ2-3, with TRBD2 matching over 15 bases. Unmatched junction bases numbered 9, after V lost 5 bases and J lost 3 bases. Germline V gene data show CDR1 as LNHNV and CDR2 as YYDKDF (reference sequence). This CDR3 has 18 amino acids. The DNA of the CDR3 is TGTGCCACCAGCTCTGGACTAGCGGGGGGGCCCGCGACAGATACGCAGTATTTT. Its translation: CATSSGLAGGPATDTQYF.

This chain uses TRBV9 with TRBJ1-3; D gene uncertain. Germline V gene data show CDR1 as SGDLS and CDR2 as YYNGEE. The CDR3 totals 13 residues. Trimming took 7 bases from V and 0 from J, leaving 8 bases between them. In DNA, the CDR3 is TGTGCCAGCGGTTCGGGCTCTGGAAACACCATATATTTT. Its translation: CASGSGSGNTIYF.

V and J are TRBV2 and TRBJ2-5; the D gene is possibly TRBD2 (7 bases). Trimming took off 6 bases at V and 7 bases at J, with 15 bases between the two ends. Per germline, CDR1 SNHLY and CDR2 FYNNEI. The length of the CDR3 is 13 residues. The DNA for the CDR3 is TGTGCCAGCAGCCCGGGGAGGGGGGGGACCCAGTACTTC. It encodes CASSPGRGGTQYF.

The chain carries TRBV9 and TRBJ1-1; a weak D match, TRBD1 (6 bases). V lost 3 bases and J lost 1, with 10 bases in between. Germline values: CDR1 SGDLS, CDR2 YYNGEE. The CDR3 totals 14 residues. The chain's CDR3 is CASSGQGRNTEAFF. CDR3 DNA: TGTGCCAGCAGCGGCCAGGGGCGGAACACTGAAGCTTTCTTT.

The J gene is TRBJ2-7, the V gene TRBV9, with 10 bases aligning to TRBD1. J gave up 2 bases and V 4 bases, and 12 bases lay outside the gene matches. Germline CDR1 reads SGDLS; CDR2 reads YYNGEE. This CDR3 contains 17 residues. Here the CDR3 reads CASSSYSDRGPAYEQYF. CDR3 nucleotides: TGTGCCAGCAGCTCTTACTCCGACAGGGGGCCCGCCTACGAGCAGTACTTC. Using reference TRBV9 and TRBJ2-7 for the parts outside the CDR3, the full variable domain is DSGVTQTPKHLITATGQRVTLRCSPRSGDLSVYWYQQSLDQGLQFLIQYYNGEERAKGNILERFSAQQFPDLHSELNLSSLELGDSALYFCASSSYSDRGPAYEQYFGPGTRLTVT.

The chain joins TRBV27 to TRBJ1-2, with TRBD1 identical over 11 bases. Trimming removed 5 bases from V and 6 bases from J; junction bases left unmatched: 14. The V gene's germline CDR1 is MNHEY and CDR2 SMNVEV (reference sequence). The CDR3 spans 17 residues. The CDR3 loop is CASSDQPPGQGGDGYTF. The CDR3 nucleotides are TGTGCCAGCAGTGACCAACCCCCGGGACAGGGGGGAGATGGCTACACCTTC.

CDR3 nucleotides: TGTGCCAGCAGCGTACCGGAGCACACAGATACGCAGTATTTT. The encoded protein is CASSVPEHTDTQYF. V and J are TRBV9 and TRBJ2-3; D uncertain. This CDR3 has 14 residues. The germline V and J ends were trimmed by 1 base and 2 bases, with 8 bases remaining between them. The V gene's germline CDR1 is SGDLS and CDR2 YYNGEE. Together with reference TRBV9 and TRBJ2-3, the CDR3 gives the full variable domain: DSGVTQTPKHLITATGQRVTLRCSPRSGDLSVYWYQQSLDQGLQFLIQYYNGEERAKGNILERFSAQQFPDLHSELNLSSLELGDSALYFCASSVPEHTDTQYFGPGTRLTVL.

This clone was detected once. The V call is TRBV27, the J call TRBJ2-3; D might be TRBD1 (5 bases). Germline CDR1 reads MNHEY; CDR2 reads SMNVEV (reference sequence). The length of the CDR3 is 14 residues. V was pared by 3 bases and J by 5 bases, with 12 bases between. CDR3 in amino acids: CASSLIQARDTQYF. Written as DNA, the CDR3 is TGTGCCAGCAGTTTGATACAGGCGAGAGATACGCAGTATTTT.

The V call is TRBV5-1, the J call TRBJ2-1; maybe TRBD2 (7 bases). The CDR3 is 15 residues long. Looked up from germline, CDR1 is SGHRS and CDR2 is YFSETQ. Trimming stripped 0 bases from V and 2 bases from J, with 9 bases between. The CDR3: CASSLGGGPYNEQFF. DNA for the CDR3: TGCGCCAGCAGCTTGGGCGGGGGCCCCTACAATGAGCAGTTCTTC.